This T cell receptor (beta chain) was identified in a study of early T cells in non-severe SARS-CoV-2 infection. On the study more broadly: The chains were unpaired, and the sequenced material was bulk RNA from unsorted whole blood. Study-level results: Anti-spike CD8 responses were favored by VDJdb matching, which missed private and CD4 specificities.

Attached unique molecular identifiers marked individual cDNA molecules. In TCRdb, the 5' RACE reads were re-called with MiXCR into one record per CDR3 protein. The sample holds about 62,000 distinct CDR3 sequences, 8% to 10% seen once. Notes on this clonotype: The target antigen is unknown.

The germline CDR1 and CDR2 sequences are SGHTS and YDEGEE. CDR3 length equals 15 residues. Trimming removed 2 bases from V and 0 bases from J, with 9 bases in between. The sequenced material came from whole blood. The rearrangement joins TRBV5-8 to TRBJ2-1; D is ambiguous. This TCR derives from an adult who was a healthcare worker with PCR-confirmed SARS-CoV-2 infection or an uninfected control (not recorded which). The CDR3 DNA is TGTGCCAGCAGCTTTGGACGTAGCTCCTACAATGAGCAGTTCTTC. Its protein product is CASSFGRSSYNEQFF.